This is a list of T cell receptor beta chains from one sample in a study of T cell responses to AZD1222 COVID-19 vaccine. Repertoires were generated with immunoSEQ multiplex PCR, while TCRdb's copy carries only in-frame clones and drops some. The repertoire holds some 87,000 clones, with around 91% as singletons. The input for sequencing was peripheral blood, taken on day 0 of MenACWY control vaccination. The receptors derive from an adult in good health. Each CDR3 is given with its conserved first and last residue. D genes are given only for firm matches. Where a row states a size, it is once, few, many or the class of an expanded clone; other rows omit it.

>TRBV7-9|.|.|TRBJ2-5
CASSFALGKWEETQYF
TGTGCCAGCAGCTTCGCTCTAGGGAAGTGGGAAGAGACCCAGTACTTC
>TRBV7-7|.|.|TRBJ2-2
CASSFSIAGELFF
TGTGCTAGCAGCTTCTCTATAGCCGGGGAGCTGTTTTTT
>TRBV25-1|.|TRBD2|TRBJ2-3
CASSGLEGLEKDTQYF
TGTGCCAGCAGTGGCTTAGAGGGACTAGAAAAAGATACGCAGTATTTT
>TRBV7-9|.|.|TRBJ1-4
CASSPTVLMTDSLNEKLFF
TGTGCCAGCAGCCCTACTGTTCTGATGACCGACAGCCTGAATGAAAAACTGTTTTTT
>TRBV6-4|.|.|TRBJ1-4
CASSRGGLATNEKLFF
TGTGCCAGCAGCCGGGGCGGCCTAGCAACTAATGAAAAACTGTTTTTT
>TRBV11-2|.|.|TRBJ2-5
CASSPSGEETQYF
TGTGCCAGCAGCCCCAGTGGGGAAGAGACCCAGTACTTC
>TRBV28|.|TRBD1|TRBJ2-7
CASRFSGTGFYEQYF
TGTGCCAGCAGATTTTCTGGGACAGGGTTCTACGAGCAGTACTTC
>TRBV6-6|.|TRBD1|TRBJ2-7
CASSDFGTGDPYEQYF
TGTGCCAGCAGTGACTTTGGGACAGGGGATCCCTACGAGCAGTACTTC
>TRBV5-3|.|.|TRBJ1-5
CARSRWGDQPQHF
TGTGCCAGAAGCCGCTGGGGGGATCAGCCCCAGCATTTT
>TRBV5-1|.|TRBD1|TRBJ1-1
CASSPLGQGGTEAFF
TGCGCCAGCAGCCCCCTGGGACAGGGTGGGACTGAAGCTTTCTTT
>TRBV6-5|.|.|TRBJ2-7
CASSYAPGGGHEQYF
TGTGCCAGCAGTTACGCCCCCGGCGGGGGCCACGAGCAGTACTTC
>TRBV6-5|.|.|TRBJ1-1
CASSYTGSTEAFF
TGTGCCAGCAGTTATACCGGGAGTACTGAAGCTTTCTTT
>TRBV5-1|once|.|TRBJ2-2
CASSLGYSPNTGELFF
TGCGCCAGCAGCTTGGGCTACAGCCCGAACACCGGGGAGCTGTTTTTT
>TRBV27|.|TRBD2|TRBJ2-7
CASSLRPGLLAGRPLYEQYF
TGTGCCAGCAGCCTGAGACCGGGACTACTAGCGGGACGACCACTCTACGAGCAGTACTTC
>TRBV5-1|.|TRBD2|TRBJ2-1
CASSLAARPRLAGDVYNEQFF
TGCGCCAGCAGCTTGGCGGCCAGACCCCGACTAGCGGGAGACGTCTACAATGAGCAGTTCTTC
>TRBV12-3/TRBV12-4|.|.|TRBJ1-5
CASSTTDQPQHF
TGTGCCAGCAGCACGACAGACCAGCCCCAGCATTTT
>TRBV6-5|.|.|TRBJ1-2
CASSYRLGGTLGPGTF
TGTGCCAGCAGTTACCGGCTTGGCGGGACGCTGGGGCCGGGGACCTTC
>TRBV5-1|.|TRBD1|TRBJ1-2
CASSPRQGPNYGYTF
TGCGCCAGCAGCCCACGACAGGGCCCTAACTATGGCTACACCTTC
>TRBV6-5|once|.|TRBJ2-5
CASSRGSRGTQYF
TGTGCCAGCAGTAGGGGCTCCAGGGGGACCCAGTACTTC
>TRBV5-1|.|.|TRBJ2-3
CASSLGTPGTDTQYF
TGCGCCAGCAGCTTGGGCACGCCTGGCACAGATACGCAGTATTTT
>TRBV6-6|.|.|TRBJ2-7
CASRQGNFYEQYF
TGTGCCAGCAGACAGGGCAATTTCTACGAGCAGTACTTC
>TRBV19|.|.|TRBJ1-5
CASSIGGGYRQLGAQPQHF
TGTGCCAGTAGTATAGGTGGGGGATACCGACAGCTGGGGGCTCAGCCCCAGCATTTT
>TRBV6-5|.|.|TRBJ2-7
CASRLGPAALEQYF
TGTGCCAGCAGGCTCGGGCCTGCCGCCCTCGAGCAGTACTTC
>TRBV7-2|.|.|TRBJ2-3
CASSINIPSTDTQYF
TGTGCCAGCAGCATAAACATTCCTAGCACAGATACGCAGTATTTT
>TRBV6-1|.|.|TRBJ1-3
CASSEGHSSGNTIYF
TGTGCCAGCAGTGAAGGACACAGCTCTGGAAACACCATATATTTT
>TRBV18|.|TRBD1|TRBJ2-5
CASTRTGSEETQYF
TGTGCCAGCACCCGGACAGGTTCGGAAGAGACCCAGTACTTC
>TRBV6-2/TRBV6-3|.|.|TRBJ1-4
CASSYAGVRKLFF
TGTGCCAGCAGTTACGCAGGGGTGCGAAAACTGTTTTTT
>TRBV5-6|.|.|TRBJ2-7
CASSPGSSYEQYF
TGTGCCAGCAGCCCCGGGTCTTCCTACGAGCAGTACTTC
>TRBV28|.|.|TRBJ1-2
CASSSSSVNYGYTF
TGTGCCAGCAGCTCCTCCTCTGTCAACTATGGCTACACCTTC
>TRBV20-1|.|.|TRBJ1-1
CSASGGNTEAFF
TGCAGTGCTAGTGGGGGGAACACTGAAGCTTTCTTT
>TRBV7-8|.|.|TRBJ2-7
CASSFRDGSPYEQYF
TGTGCCAGCAGCTTCCGGGACGGTTCCCCCTACGAGCAGTACTTC
>TRBV5-1|.|.|TRBJ1-6
CASSIGSTRDNSPLHF
TGCGCCAGCAGCATAGGATCCACGCGAGATAATTCACCCCTCCACTTT
>TRBV5-6|.|TRBD1|TRBJ2-7
CASSLVGTGTNEQYF
TGTGCCAGCAGCTTGGTAGGGACAGGGACCAACGAGCAGTACTTC
>TRBV6-2/TRBV6-3|.|.|TRBJ1-1
CASSYGKGGTEAFF
TGTGCCAGCAGTTACGGGAAGGGGGGCACTGAAGCTTTCTTT
>TRBV6-2/TRBV6-3|.|.|TRBJ1-4
CASSYVAGDFATNEKLFF
TGTGCCAGCAGTTACGTGGCAGGGGACTTTGCAACTAATGAAAAACTGTTTTTT
>TRBV7-8|.|.|TRBJ2-5
CASSILTGQETQYF
TGTGCCAGCAGCATTCTGACCGGACAAGAGACCCAGTACTTC
>TRBV24-1|.|.|TRBJ1-3
CATSDRRRGNTIYF
TGTGCCACCAGTGACCGCAGGAGAGGAAACACCATATATTTT
>TRBV3-1/TRBV3-2|.|TRBD1|TRBJ1-2
CASSTGQGANGYTF
TGTGCCAGCAGCACGGGACAGGGGGCGAATGGCTACACCTTC
>TRBV24-1|.|TRBD1|TRBJ2-7
CATSDRKTPGQGASYEQYF
TGTGCCACCAGTGATCGAAAAACTCCGGGACAGGGTGCATCCTACGAGCAGTACTTC
>TRBV28|.|.|TRBJ2-3
CASSPSGLNTDTQYF
TGTGCCAGCAGTCCATCGGGTCTTAACACAGATACGCAGTATTTT
>TRBV10-3|.|.|TRBJ2-7
CATRDMGHLSYEQYF
TGTGCCACCAGAGATATGGGACACCTCTCCTACGAGCAGTACTTC
>TRBV10-3|.|.|TRBJ1-1
CAISGRGSTNTEAFF
TGTGCCATCAGTGGGAGGGGGAGTACGAACACTGAAGCTTTCTTT
>TRBV28|.|.|TRBJ1-1
CASSLTPSEAFF
TGTGCCAGCAGTTTAACGCCTTCTGAAGCTTTCTTT
>TRBV24-1|.|.|TRBJ2-5
CATSDSPQGGETQYF
TGTGCCACCAGTGATTCCCCACAGGGAGGAGAGACCCAGTACTTC
>TRBV24-1|.|.|TRBJ1-1
CATSDFWGEAFF
TGTGCCACCAGTGATTTTTGGGGTGAAGCTTTCTTT
>TRBV11-2|.|.|TRBJ2-5
CASTSLRGSETQYF
TGTGCCAGCACCTCGTTGAGGGGATCCGAGACCCAGTACTTC
>TRBV5-8|.|.|TRBJ1-5
CASSLDSNQPQHF
TGTGCCAGCAGCTTGGATAGCAATCAGCCCCAGCATTTT
>TRBV18|.|.|TRBJ2-2
CASSPPGMNTGELFF
TGTGCCAGCTCACCACCTGGGATGAACACCGGGGAGCTGTTTTTT
>TRBV29-1|.|.|TRBJ1-4
CSVVGGDLNEKLFF
TGCAGCGTTGTTGGGGGAGATCTTAATGAAAAACTGTTTTTT
>TRBV6-2/TRBV6-3|few|.|TRBJ1-6
CASSSAEGFRNSPLHF
TGTGCCAGCAGTTCCGCGGAGGGCTTCCGTAATTCACCCCTCCACTTT
>TRBV28|few|.|TRBJ1-5
CASSLLYQPQHF
TGTGCCAGCAGTTTATTATATCAGCCCCAGCATTTT
>TRBV12-3/TRBV12-4|once|.|TRBJ2-1
CASTGTNNEQFF
TGTGCCAGCACCGGGACCAACAATGAGCAGTTCTTC
>TRBV28|.|.|TRBJ1-2
CASSGRAGSNYGYTF
TGTGCCAGCAGTGGGAGGGCCGGCTCTAACTATGGCTACACCTTC
>TRBV5-6|.|.|TRBJ2-5
CASSPVYKSGETQYF
TGTGCCAGCAGCCCTGTCTATAAGTCTGGAGAGACCCAGTACTTC
>TRBV5-4|.|.|TRBJ2-1
CASSLASGRETHEQFF
TGTGCCAGCAGCTTGGCCTCGGGCAGGGAGACCCATGAGCAGTTCTTC
>TRBV6-5|.|.|TRBJ1-5
CASRANGANQPQHF
TGTGCCAGCAGGGCGAACGGGGCCAATCAGCCCCAGCATTTT
>TRBV18|.|TRBD1|TRBJ1-5
CASSPTGTGQDQPQHF
TGTGCCAGCTCACCGACCGGGACAGGGCAGGACCAGCCCCAGCATTTT